The 30 T cell receptor beta chains below all came from one sample that was sequenced in a study of cytomegalovirus exposure and HLA in healthy donors. PCR amplification relied on 60 Vbeta primers (plus 13 Jbeta primers). The repertoire was sequenced with immunoSEQ multiplex PCR; TCRdb's copy has only in-frame clones and lacks some. The data hold 100,000 to 150,000 clones, with 70% to 85% observed a single time. The sample taken for sequencing was PBMCs. The receptors shown here come from a woman in her forties or fifties in good health and CMV-seropositive.

The chain is built from TRBV5-1 and TRBJ2-5; a weak D match, TRBD2 (5 bases). Trimming took 3 bases from V and 3 from J, leaving 12 bases between them. The CDR3 has 14 residues. Germline-derived CDR1 and CDR2 are SGHRS and YFSETQ. The CDR3 protein is CASSSGDIEETQYF. DNA for the CDR3: TGCGCCAGCAGCTCCGGGGATATCGAAGAGACCCAGTACTTC.

The chain uses TRBV4-2 and TRBJ2-7, with D possibly being TRBD1 (7 bases). This CDR3 region has 16 residues. The germline gives CDR1 LGHNA, CDR2 YNFKEQ. The germline V and J ends were trimmed by 0 bases and 0 bases, with 12 bases remaining between them. The CDR3 DNA follows: TGTGCCAGCAGCCAAGAGGAGGGGGCTCTCTCCTACGAGCAGTACTTC. It specifies CASSQEEGALSYEQYF.

This clone was detected only a few times. The DNA for the CDR3 is TGTGCCAGCAGTTCCCCGGGACAGGGGATAGAGGGCTACACCTTC. Its translation is CASSSPGQGIEGYTF. The chain uses TRBV6-6 and TRBJ1-2; 10 bases are shared with TRBD1. J was trimmed by 8 bases and V by 4 bases; bases with no gene match: 10. CDR1 and CDR2 from the germline V gene are MNHNY and SVGAGI (reference sequence). This CDR3 has 15 residues.

J is TRBJ1-1 and V is TRBV7-9; perhaps TRBD1 as D (6 bases). CDR1 and CDR2 (germline): SEHNR, FQNEAQ (reference sequence). Deletions cut 3 bases from V and 5 bases from J, with 16 bases between. The CDR3 consists of 15 residues. The CDR3 protein is CASSFAWRGGTEAFF. The CDR3 DNA is TGTGCCAGCAGCTTCGCATGGAGGGGGGGAACTGAAGCTTTCTTT.

The chain joins TRBV18 to TRBJ2-7; 10 nucleotides align to TRBD1. This CDR3 is 13 amino acids long. The germline V gene encodes CDR1 KGHSH and CDR2 LQKENI. Trimming removed 1 base from V and 6 bases from J; junction bases left unmatched: 0. This CDR3 reads CASSPRTGGEQYF. CDR3 coding DNA: TGTGCCAGCTCACCACGGACAGGGGGCGAGCAGTACTTC. The complete variable domain, with remaining parts taken from reference TRBV18 and TRBJ2-7, reads NAGVMQNPRHLVRRRGQEARLRCSPMKGHSHVYWYRQLPEEGLKFMVYLQKENIIDESGMPKERFSAEFPKEGPSILRIQQVVRGDSAAYFCASSPRTGGEQYFGPGTRLTVT.

J is TRBJ2-3 and V is TRBV5-4; the D gene is possibly TRBD2 (5 bases). The V end was cut by 1 base, the J end by 4 bases, with 13 bases between. Germline V gene lookup returns CDR1 SGHNT and CDR2 YYREEE (reference sequence). The CDR3 runs to 15 residues. CDR3 DNA sequence: TGTGCCAGCAGCTTGCCGGCAACGGGGTCAGATACGCAGTATTTT. Translated: CASSLPATGSDTQYF.

CDR3: CASSLAGAGNLPDTQYF. CDR3 nucleotide sequence: TGTGCCAGCAGCTTAGCGGGCGCGGGAAACCTTCCTGATACGCAGTATTTT. The chain uses TRBV7-2 and TRBJ2-3; D is perhaps TRBD2 (6 bases). This CDR3 spans 17 amino acids. The germline CDR1 and CDR2 sequences are SGHTA and FQGNSA. With 0 bases removed from V and 6 bases from J, the gap between germline ends came to 19 bases.

V and J are TRBV9 and TRBJ1-5; D is ambiguous. V shed 4 bases and J shed 3 bases, with 11 bases lying between them. The germline V gene encodes CDR1 SGDLS and CDR2 YYNGEE. The CDR3 is 14 residues long. In nucleotides, the CDR3 is TGTGCCAGCAGCAGTGGGCAGTTCAATCAGCCCCAGCATTTT. Its translation is CASSSGQFNQPQHF.

In DNA, the CDR3 is TGTGCCAGCAGCCTCCGGGACAAGCTCACAACTGAGCAGTTCTTC. Translation: CASSLRDKLTTEQFF. The V gene is TRBV7-3, the J gene TRBJ2-1, with TRBD1 as a possible D gene (6 bases). The CDR3 runs to 15 residues. Germline CDR1 is SGHTA and CDR2 is FQGTGA. V was pared by 5 bases and J by 9 bases, with 20 bases between.

V is TRBV29-1 and J is TRBJ2-4, with TRBD2 matching 11 bases. The CDR3 spans 14 residues. Germline values: CDR1 SQVTM, CDR2 ANQGSEA. The V and J ends lost 5 bases and 8 bases, in that order; junction bases with no gene match: 8. CDR3: CSVILAGGVDIQYF. In DNA form, the CDR3 reads TGCAGCGTTATCTTAGCGGGAGGGGTGGACATTCAGTACTTC.

V is TRBV28 and J is TRBJ1-2, with a tentative D call TRBD1 (5 bases). Trimming stripped 3 bases from V and 0 bases from J, with 11 bases between. CDR1 is MDHEN and CDR2 is SYDVKM in the germline V gene. CDR3 length equals 15 residues. CDR3: CASSFPGGANYGYTF. The CDR3 DNA is TGTGCCAGCAGTTTCCCCGGGGGGGCTAACTATGGCTACACCTTC.

This chain links TRBV4-3 with TRBJ2-2, with D possibly being TRBD2 (5 bases). Deletions cut 0 bases from V and 4 bases from J, with 18 bases between. Germline assignment: CDR1 LGHNA and CDR2 YSLEER. The CDR3 is made up of 18 amino acids. This CDR3 reads CASSQDRGVALSTGELFF. CDR3 bases: TGCGCCAGCAGCCAAGATCGGGGTGTAGCCCTTTCCACCGGGGAGCTGTTTTTT.

This clone was detected a few times. The chain couples TRBV11-1 to TRBJ2-7; D gene uncertain. The germline gives CDR1 SGHAT, CDR2 FQDESV (reference sequence). This CDR3 comprises 12 residues. V was pared by 3 bases and J by 4 bases, with 7 bases between. The CDR3 here is CASSLIQYEQYF. DNA of the CDR3: TGTGCCAGCAGCTTGATTCAGTACGAGCAGTACTTC.

In DNA, the CDR3 is TGTGCCAGCAGCTTAGGGCCAGGGGGTTTCTACAATGAGCAGTTCTTC. It encodes CASSLGPGGFYNEQFF. The chain links TRBV11-2 to TRBJ2-1; 7 bases line up with TRBD1. Germline lookup yields CDR1 SGHAT and CDR2 FQNNGV. CDR3 size: 16 residues. V was pared by 1 base and J by 3 bases, with 6 bases of the junction left unmatched.

This chain uses TRBV27 with TRBJ2-3; 13 nucleotides line up with TRBD2. After removal of 7 bases from V and 7 bases from J, the junction contained 11 bases not matched to a gene. This CDR3 contains 16 residues. Germline CDR1 and CDR2: MNHEY and SMNVEV (reference sequence). CDR3 in amino acids: CASTTSGRAKENTQYF. The CDR3, as DNA: TGTGCCAGCACTACTAGCGGGAGGGCCAAAGAAAATACGCAGTATTTT.

With respect to this clone: Within the sample, other DNA sequences also encode this same CDR3. DNA of the CDR3: TGTGCCAGCAGCTTAGGAACAGGGAGTCAGCCCCAGCATTTT. It yields the protein CASSLGTGSQPQHF. This sequence joins TRBV7-2 and TRBJ1-5; D might be TRBD1 (6 bases). The CDR3 length is 14 residues. V was clipped by 1 base and J by 6 bases, with 10 bases between them. Germline CDR1 and CDR2: SGHTA and FQGNSA.

The J gene is TRBJ2-3, the V gene TRBV4-1; TRBD2 aligns across 12 bases. V shed 1 base, J shed 9 bases, and the junction held 14 bases outside the gene matches. CDR3 size: 18 residues. Germline V CDR1 and CDR2: MGHRA, YSYEKL. The CDR3 spells CASSQGVAPSGGGSTQYF. CDR3 coding DNA: TGCGCCAGCAGCCAAGGTGTAGCCCCTAGCGGGGGGGGCTCGACGCAGTATTTT.

The rearrangement links TRBV18 to TRBJ2-6; maybe TRBD2 (5 bases). Trimming removed 3 bases from V and 2 bases from J, with 11 bases in between. The CDR3 spans 16 residues. CDR1 is KGHSH and CDR2 is LQKENI in the germline V gene. CDR3 sequence (DNA): TGTGCCAGCTCACCCCGTCTAGCCCCTGGGGCCAACGTCCTGACTTTC. It codes for CASSPRLAPGANVLTF. Together with reference TRBV18 and TRBJ2-6, the CDR3 gives the full variable domain: NAGVMQNPRHLVRRRGQEARLRCSPMKGHSHVYWYRQLPEEGLKFMVYLQKENIIDESGMPKERFSAEFPKEGPSILRIQQVVRGDSAAYFCASSPRLAPGANVLTFGAGSRLTVL.

This clone was detected only once. The chain recombines TRBV11-2 with TRBJ1-2; 9 bases agree with TRBD1. Germline V lookup: CDR1 SGHAT, CDR2 FQNNGV. V lost 4 bases to trimming and J lost 8 bases; unmatched junction nucleotides: 11. There are 15 residues in the CDR3. CDR3 nucleotide sequence: TGTGCCAGCAGCTCCAATCCACAGGGGGCGGGGGGCTACACCTTC. Its translation is CASSSNPQGAGGYTF.

The rearrangement joins TRBV30 to TRBJ2-7, with D perhaps TRBD2 (5 bases). Trimming shortened V by 3 bases and J by 0 bases, and 6 bases separated the two germline ends. Germline CDR1 GTSNPN, CDR2 SVGIG (reference sequence). This CDR3 has 12 amino acids. The CDR3 protein is CAWRGSSYEQYF. CDR3 nucleotide sequence: TGTGCCTGGAGGGGGAGCTCCTACGAGCAGTACTTC.

The chain employs TRBV7-8 and TRBJ2-5; 8 bases are a match to TRBD2. CDR3 size: 17 residues. The V gene end was trimmed by 5 bases and the J gene end by 1 base; junction bases not matched to a gene: 12. CDR1 and CDR2 (germline): SGHVS, FQNEAQ. CDR3 in amino acids: CASSPTTLAGSQETQYF. The CDR3 DNA sequence: TGTGCCAGCAGCCCTACAACCTTAGCGGGAAGCCAAGAGACCCAGTACTTC.

This chain links TRBV10-3 with TRBJ2-1; 12 bases agree with TRBD2. The germline CDR1 and CDR2 sequences are ENHRY and SYGVKD. The J segment lost 2 bases and the V segment lost 11 bases, leaving 16 bases of the junction unmatched. This CDR3 has 18 amino acids. CDR3 nucleotide sequence: TGTGCCGCCTATGGGGAGCTAGCGGGGGGGAGGACCTACAATGAGCAGTTCTTC. Translation gives CAAYGELAGGRTYNEQFF.

The chain is built from TRBV2 and TRBJ1-2; 9 bases agree with TRBD1. V was clipped by 9 bases and J by 4 bases; unmatched bases: 6. CDR3 length equals 13 residues. Germline V gene sequence: CDR1 SNHLY, CDR2 FYNNEI. The CDR3 DNA follows: TGTGCCAGGAGGGGACAGGGAACCTATGGCTACACCTTC. Translating gives CARRGQGTYGYTF.

Only a few counts were recorded for this clone. The V and J genes are TRBV5-5 and TRBJ1-1; D remains unclear. The CDR3 runs 18 residues. Germline CDR1 SGHKS, CDR2 YYEKEE (reference sequence). With 4 bases removed from V and 0 bases from J, the gap between germline ends came to 22 bases. CDR3 bases: TGTGCCAGCAGCATGGAGACATCTCCAGCTTTCATGAACACTGAAGCTTTCTTT. Translated, it gives CASSMETSPAFMNTEAFF.

This rearrangement joins TRBV5-6 to TRBJ1-5; tentatively, D is TRBD1 (6 bases). The CDR3 is 14 residues long. Trimming left V 0 bases short and J 7 bases short, with 11 bases between. Germline assignment: CDR1 SGHDT and CDR2 YYEEEE. DNA of the CDR3: TGTGCCAGCAGCTTGGGTGGGGGCGACCAGCCCCAGCATTTT. Its protein is CASSLGGGDQPQHF.

A few counts support this clone. The chain couples TRBV27 to TRBJ1-1; possibly TRBD1 for D (6 bases). V lost 2 bases to trimming and J lost 0 bases, with 13 bases between them. The germline CDR1 and CDR2 sequences are MNHEY and SMNVEV (reference sequence). The CDR3 spans 16 residues. CDR3 sequence reads: CASSLKQGRVNTEAFF. The CDR3 DNA reads as TGTGCCAGCAGTTTAAAGCAGGGGCGAGTGAACACTGAAGCTTTCTTT.

The chain links TRBV7-6 to TRBJ1-2; 8 positions match TRBD1. CDR3 length equals 14 residues. Germline trimming cut 4 bases from V and 7 bases from J; bases unmatched to any gene: 8. Germline V gene lookup returns CDR1 SGHVS and CDR2 FNYEAQ. CDR3 coding DNA: TGTGCCAGCAGCTCCCCGGACAGGGAATTTGGCTACACCTTC. Its translation is CASSSPDREFGYTF.

The CDR3 DNA reads as TGTGCCAGCAGTTCCTCCGGGGTTGGTAATTCACCCCTCCACTTT. Its protein is CASSSSGVGNSPLHF. V and J are TRBV6-6 and TRBJ1-6, with D uncertain. Per germline, CDR1 MNHNY and CDR2 SVGAGI (reference sequence). The length of the CDR3 is 15 residues. Trimming shortened V by 4 bases and J by 6 bases, and 13 bases separated the two germline ends.

V usage is TRBV6-1 and J usage is TRBJ1-1; the match to TRBD1 covers 11 bases. V was clipped by 3 bases and J by 2 bases; unmatched bases: 2. This CDR3 is built from 15 residues. Germline V lookup: CDR1 MNHNS, CDR2 SASEGT. CDR3 region: CASSEWTGGNTEAFF. The CDR3, as DNA: TGTGCCAGCAGTGAGTGGACAGGGGGCAACACTGAAGCTTTCTTT.

This clone came up a few times. The J gene is TRBJ2-1, the V gene TRBV9; D remains unclear. Trimming shortened V by 8 bases and J by 0 bases, and 9 bases separated the two germline ends. This CDR3 region has 13 residues. Germline V gene data show CDR1 as SGDLS and CDR2 as YYNGEE. CDR3 protein: CASSPYSYNEQFF. CDR3 bases: TGTGCCAGTTCTCCTTACTCCTACAATGAGCAGTTCTTC.